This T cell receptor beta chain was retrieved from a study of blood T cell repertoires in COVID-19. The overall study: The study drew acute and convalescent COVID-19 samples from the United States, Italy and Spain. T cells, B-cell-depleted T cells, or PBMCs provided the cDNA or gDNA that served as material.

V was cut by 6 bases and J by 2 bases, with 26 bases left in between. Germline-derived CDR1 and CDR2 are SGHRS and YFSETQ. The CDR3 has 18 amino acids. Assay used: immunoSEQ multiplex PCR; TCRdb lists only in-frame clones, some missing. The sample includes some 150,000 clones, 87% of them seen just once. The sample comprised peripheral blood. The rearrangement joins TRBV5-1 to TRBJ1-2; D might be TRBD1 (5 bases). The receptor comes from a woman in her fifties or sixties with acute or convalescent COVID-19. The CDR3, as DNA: TGCGCCAGCACCCAACAGGCCGGGCCAGACGGGTTAAACTATGGCTACACCTTC. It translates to CASTQQAGPDGLNYGYTF.